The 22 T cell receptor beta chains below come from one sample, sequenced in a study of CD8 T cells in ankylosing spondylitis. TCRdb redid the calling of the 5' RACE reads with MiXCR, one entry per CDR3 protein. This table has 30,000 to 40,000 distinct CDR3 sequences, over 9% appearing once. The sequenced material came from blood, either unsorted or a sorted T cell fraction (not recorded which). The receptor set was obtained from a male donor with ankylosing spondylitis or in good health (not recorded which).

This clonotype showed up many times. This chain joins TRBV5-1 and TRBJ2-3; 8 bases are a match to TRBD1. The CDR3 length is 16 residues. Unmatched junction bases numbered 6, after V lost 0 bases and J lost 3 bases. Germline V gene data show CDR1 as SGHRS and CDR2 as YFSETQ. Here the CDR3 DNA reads TGCGCCAGCAGCTTGGGGGGGACAGGCCCAACAGATACGCAGTATTTT. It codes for CASSLGGTGPTDTQYF.

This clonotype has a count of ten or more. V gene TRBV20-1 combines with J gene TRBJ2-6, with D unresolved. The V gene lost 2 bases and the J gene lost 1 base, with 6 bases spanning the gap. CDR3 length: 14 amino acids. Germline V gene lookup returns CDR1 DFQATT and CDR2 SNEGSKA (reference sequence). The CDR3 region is CSARPQSGANVLTF. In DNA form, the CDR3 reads TGCAGTGCTAGACCCCAATCTGGGGCCAACGTCCTGACTTTC.

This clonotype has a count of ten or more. CDR3 DNA sequence: TGTGCCAGCAGCCCCCACACAGGGAATAATTCACCCCTCCACTTT. It specifies CASSPHTGNNSPLHF. The V gene is TRBV6-2 or TRBV6-3, the J gene TRBJ1-6; TRBD1 is a possible D gene (6 bases). The germline CDR1 and CDR2 sequences are MNHEY and SVGEGT. The CDR3 loop spans 15 amino acids. V was clipped by 6 bases and J by 5 bases, with 14 bases between them.

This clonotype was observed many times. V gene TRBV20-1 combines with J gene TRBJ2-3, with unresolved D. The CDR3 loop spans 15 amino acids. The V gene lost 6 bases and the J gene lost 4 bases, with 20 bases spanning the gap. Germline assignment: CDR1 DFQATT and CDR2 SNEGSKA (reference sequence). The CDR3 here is CSAPRGDRYPDTQYF. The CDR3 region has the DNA TGCAGTGCGCCGAGAGGAGATCGGTATCCAGATACGCAGTATTTT.

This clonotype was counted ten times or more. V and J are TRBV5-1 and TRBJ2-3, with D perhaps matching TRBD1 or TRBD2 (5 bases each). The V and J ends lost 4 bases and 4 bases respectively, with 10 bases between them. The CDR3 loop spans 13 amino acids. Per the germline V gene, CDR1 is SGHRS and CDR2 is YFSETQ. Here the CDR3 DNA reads TGCGCCAGCAGCGGGGACGGGCCAGATACGCAGTATTTT. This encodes CASSGDGPDTQYF.

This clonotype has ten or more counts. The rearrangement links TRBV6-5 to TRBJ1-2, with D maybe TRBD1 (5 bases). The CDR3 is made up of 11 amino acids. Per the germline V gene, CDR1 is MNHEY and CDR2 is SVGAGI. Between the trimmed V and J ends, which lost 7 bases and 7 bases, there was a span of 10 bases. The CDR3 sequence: CASTAGIGYTF. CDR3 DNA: TGTGCCAGCACCGCAGGGATTGGCTACACCTTC.

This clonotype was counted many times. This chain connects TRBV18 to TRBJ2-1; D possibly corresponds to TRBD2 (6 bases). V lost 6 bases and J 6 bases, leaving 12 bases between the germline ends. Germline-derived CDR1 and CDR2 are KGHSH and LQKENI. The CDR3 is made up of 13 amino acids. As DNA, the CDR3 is TGTGCCAGCTCCCGTGGACTAACCAATGAGCAGTTCTTC. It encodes CASSRGLTNEQFF.

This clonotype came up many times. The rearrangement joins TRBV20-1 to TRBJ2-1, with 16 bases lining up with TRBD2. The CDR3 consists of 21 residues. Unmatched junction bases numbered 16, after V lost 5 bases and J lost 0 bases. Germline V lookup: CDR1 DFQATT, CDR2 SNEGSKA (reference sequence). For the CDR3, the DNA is TGCAGTGCTCAGCCTCTGCCGGGACTAGCGGGAGGGTCGAGCTCCTACAATGAGCAGTTCTTC. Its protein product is CSAQPLPGLAGGSSSYNEQFF.

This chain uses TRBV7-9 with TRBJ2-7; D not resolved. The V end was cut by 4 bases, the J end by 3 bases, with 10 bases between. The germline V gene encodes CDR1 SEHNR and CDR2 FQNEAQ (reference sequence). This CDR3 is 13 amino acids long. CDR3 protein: CASSSRLDYEQYF. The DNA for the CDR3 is TGTGCCAGCAGCTCTAGGCTAGACTACGAGCAGTACTTC. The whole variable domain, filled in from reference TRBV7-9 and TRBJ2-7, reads DTGVSQNPRHKITKRGQNVTFRCDPISEHNRLYWYRQTLGQGPEFLTYFQNEAQLEKSRLLSDRFSAERPKGSFSTLEIQRTEQGDSAMYLCASSSRLDYEQYFGPGTRLTVT.

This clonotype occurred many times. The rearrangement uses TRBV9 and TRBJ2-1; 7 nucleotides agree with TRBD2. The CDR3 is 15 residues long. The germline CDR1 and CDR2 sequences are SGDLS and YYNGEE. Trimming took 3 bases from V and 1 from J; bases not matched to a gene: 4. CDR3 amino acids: CASSGYGRSYNEQFF. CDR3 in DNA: TGTGCCAGCAGCGGTTACGGGAGGTCCTACAATGAGCAGTTCTTC.

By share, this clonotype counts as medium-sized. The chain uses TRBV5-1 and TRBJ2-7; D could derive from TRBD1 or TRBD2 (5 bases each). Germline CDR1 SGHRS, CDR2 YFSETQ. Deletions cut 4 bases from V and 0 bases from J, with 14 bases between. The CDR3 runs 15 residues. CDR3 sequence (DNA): TGCGCCAGCAGCCTGGGACCAGGCAGCTCCTACGAGCAGTACTTC. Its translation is CASSLGPGSSYEQYF.

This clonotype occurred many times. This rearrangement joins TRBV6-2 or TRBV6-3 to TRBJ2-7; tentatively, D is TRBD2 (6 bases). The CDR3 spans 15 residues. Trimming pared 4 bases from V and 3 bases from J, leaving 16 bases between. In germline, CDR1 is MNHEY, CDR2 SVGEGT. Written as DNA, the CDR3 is TGTGCCAGCAGTTGGGCTGGGGGGAGTCTCTACGAGCAGTACTTC. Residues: CASSWAGGSLYEQYF.

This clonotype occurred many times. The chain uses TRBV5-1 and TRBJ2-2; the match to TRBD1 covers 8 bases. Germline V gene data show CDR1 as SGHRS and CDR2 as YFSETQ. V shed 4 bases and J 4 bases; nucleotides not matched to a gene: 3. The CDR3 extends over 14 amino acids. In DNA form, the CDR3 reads TGCGCCAGCAGCAGAACAGGGGGCACCGGGGAGCTGTTTTTT. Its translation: CASSRTGGTGELFF.

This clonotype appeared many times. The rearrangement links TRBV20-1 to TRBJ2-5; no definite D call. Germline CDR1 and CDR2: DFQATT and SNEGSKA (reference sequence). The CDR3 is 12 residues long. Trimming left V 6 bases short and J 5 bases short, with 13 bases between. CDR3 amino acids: CSAETLGETQYF. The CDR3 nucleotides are TGCAGTGCCGAGACTCTCGGGGAGACCCAGTACTTC.

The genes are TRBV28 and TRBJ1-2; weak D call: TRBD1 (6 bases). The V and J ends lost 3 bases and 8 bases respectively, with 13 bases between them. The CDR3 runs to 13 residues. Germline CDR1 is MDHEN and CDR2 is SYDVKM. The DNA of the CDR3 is TGTGCCAGCAGTTTTAAGGGGGAAGACGGCTACACCTTC. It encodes CASSFKGEDGYTF.

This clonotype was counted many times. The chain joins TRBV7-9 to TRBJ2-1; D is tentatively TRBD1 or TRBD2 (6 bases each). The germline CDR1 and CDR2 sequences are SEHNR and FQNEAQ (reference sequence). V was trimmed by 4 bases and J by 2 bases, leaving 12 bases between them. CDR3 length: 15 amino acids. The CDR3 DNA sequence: TGTGCCAGCAGCTCCGAGGGGGGAGCCTACAATGAGCAGTTCTTC. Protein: CASSSEGGAYNEQFF.

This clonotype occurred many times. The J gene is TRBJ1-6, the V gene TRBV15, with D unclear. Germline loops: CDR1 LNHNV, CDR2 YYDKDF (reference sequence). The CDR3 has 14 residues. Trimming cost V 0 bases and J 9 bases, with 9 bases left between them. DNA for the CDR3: TGTGCCACCAGCAGAGACCGGGGTATTTCACCCCTCCACTTT. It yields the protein CATSRDRGISPLHF.

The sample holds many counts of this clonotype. CDR3 sequence (DNA): TGCAGCGTTTCCTTTAGCGGGAGGCCGGGCAATGAGCAGTTCTTC. As protein: CSVSFSGRPGNEQFF. The chain couples TRBV29-1 to TRBJ2-1, with 10 bases matching TRBD2. CDR1 and CDR2 (germline): SQVTM, ANQGSEA. CDR3 length equals 15 residues. J lost 6 bases, V lost 5 bases, and 10 bases had no gene match.

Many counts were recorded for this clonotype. In DNA, the CDR3 is TGTGCCAGCAGCTTGGGGCTTCTGGGGACAGTCTCCTACAATGAGCAGTTCTTC. Translating gives CASSLGLLGTVSYNEQFF. V is TRBV5-5 and J is TRBJ2-1, with 7 bases matching TRBD1. Trimming at V came to 0 bases and at J to 0 bases, leaving 9 bases not matched to a gene. Germline lookup yields CDR1 SGHKS and CDR2 YYEKEE (reference sequence). The CDR3 spans 18 residues.

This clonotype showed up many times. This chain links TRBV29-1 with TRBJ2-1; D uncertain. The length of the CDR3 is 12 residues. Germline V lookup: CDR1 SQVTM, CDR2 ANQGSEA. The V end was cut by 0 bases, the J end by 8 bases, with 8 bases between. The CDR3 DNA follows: TGCAGCGTTGAAGACACCGTGGATGAGCAGTTCTTC. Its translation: CSVEDTVDEQFF.

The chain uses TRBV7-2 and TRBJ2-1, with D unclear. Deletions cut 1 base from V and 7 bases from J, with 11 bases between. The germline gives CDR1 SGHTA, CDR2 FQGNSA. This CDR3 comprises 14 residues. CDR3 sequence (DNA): TGTGCCAGCAGCTTAGTGCTGACCTCTAATGAGCAGTTCTTC. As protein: CASSLVLTSNEQFF. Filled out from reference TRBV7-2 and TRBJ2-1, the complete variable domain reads GAGVSQSPSNKVTEKGKDVELRCDPISGHTALYWYRQSLGQGLEFLIYFQGNSAPDKSGLPSDRFSAERTGGSVSTLTIQRTQQEDSAVYLCASSLVLTSNEQFFGPGTRLTVL.

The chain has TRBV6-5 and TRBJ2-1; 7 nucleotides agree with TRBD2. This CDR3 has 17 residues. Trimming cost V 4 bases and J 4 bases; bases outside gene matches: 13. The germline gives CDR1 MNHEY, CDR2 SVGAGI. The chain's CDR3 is CASSLPPHGRRYNEQFF. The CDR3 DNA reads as TGTGCCAGCAGTTTGCCCCCCCACGGGAGGCGTTACAATGAGCAGTTCTTC.